The 13 T cell receptor beta chains reported below all come from one sample, sequenced in a study of Graves' ophthalmopathy and Graves' hyperthyroidism. The authors amplified TCR beta CDR3 regions from RNA transcripts. The first-round RT-PCR employed HTBI primers together with the Qiagen OneStep RT-PCR kit. A multiplex PCR was then performed as the second round. TCRdb reanalysed the multiplex PCR reads using MiXCR and keeps one entry per CDR3 protein. The sample consists of under 350,000 distinct CDR3 sequences, under 20% of them appearing once. Sequenced: peripheral blood. Receptors originate from an adult man with Graves' ophthalmopathy.

This clonotype was observed at least ten times. V is TRBV6-5 and J is TRBJ1-5, with D tentatively TRBD1 (6 bases). This CDR3 comprises 16 residues. The germline gives CDR1 MNHEY, CDR2 SVGAGI. V was pared by 4 bases and J by 5 bases, with 18 bases between. In DNA, the CDR3 is TGTGCCAGCAGTTCCCCACCTGACAGGATCTATCAGCCCCAGCATTTT. Protein product: CASSSPPDRIYQPQHF.

This clonotype was counted at least ten times. The chain is built from TRBV5-1 and TRBJ2-7; 9 bases align to TRBD1. Looked up from germline, CDR1 is SGHRS and CDR2 is YFSETQ. The CDR3 is 15 residues long. V trimming: 4 bases; J trimming: 0 bases; junction bases outside the gene matches: 5. The CDR3 bases are TGCGCCAGCAGCAGGGACAGGGTCAGCTCCTACGAGCAGTACTTC. This sequence encodes CASSRDRVSSYEQYF. The complete variable domain, with remaining parts taken from reference TRBV5-1 and TRBJ2-7, reads KAGVTQTPRYLIKTRGQQVTLSCSPISGHRSVSWYQQTPGQGLQFLFEYFSETQRNKGNFPGRFSGRQFSNSRSEMNVSTLELGDSALYLCASSRDRVSSYEQYFGPGTRLTVT.

This clonotype was found many times. The gene calls are TRBV7-2 and TRBJ1-1; D not resolved. V was cut by 6 bases and J by 1 base, with 9 bases left in between. The germline gives CDR1 SGHTA, CDR2 FQGNSA. The CDR3 is 13 residues long. The CDR3 sequence: CASRGSGNTEAFF. DNA of the CDR3: TGTGCCAGCAGGGGCTCGGGGAACACTGAAGCTTTCTTT. Full variable domain (missing parts from reference TRBV7-2 and TRBJ1-1): GAGVSQSPSNKVTEKGKDVELRCDPISGHTALYWYRQSLGQGLEFLIYFQGNSAPDKSGLPSDRFSAERTGGSVSTLTIQRTQQEDSAVYLCASRGSGNTEAFFGQGTRLTVV.

Only a few counts were recorded for this clonotype. The rearrangement uses TRBV15 and TRBJ2-5; 12 nucleotides match TRBD2. The CDR3 length is 15 residues. Germline CDR1 reads LNHNV; CDR2 reads YYDKDF (reference sequence). Unmatched junction bases numbered 4, after V lost 5 bases and J lost 3 bases. The chain's CDR3 is CATSLAGGPEETQYF. CDR3 in DNA: TGTGCCACCAGCCTAGCGGGGGGGCCAGAAGAGACCCAGTACTTC.

This rearrangement joins TRBV12-3 or TRBV12-4 to TRBJ2-7; no firm D call. Deletions cut 3 bases from V and 7 bases from J, with 13 bases between. This CDR3 contains 13 residues. The DNA of the CDR3 is TGTGCCAGCAGTTTTGACGGCTTAGTAGAGCAGTACTTC. Translation: CASSFDGLVEQYF.

This clonotype was observed many times. The chain combines TRBV19 with TRBJ1-2; D gene unclear. This CDR3 is 13 amino acids long. V was trimmed by 6 bases and J by 2 bases, leaving 10 bases between them. The germline CDR1 and CDR2 sequences are LNHDA and SQIVND (reference sequence). The CDR3 DNA follows: TGTGCCAGTAGCGCCGGGAACAACTATGGCTACACCTTC. Encoded protein: CASSAGNNYGYTF.

This clonotype showed up many times. The chain links TRBV30 to TRBJ1-1; D is possibly TRBD1 (5 bases). The V gene's germline CDR1 is GTSNPN and CDR2 SVGIG (reference sequence). The CDR3 spans 13 residues. V dropped 0 bases and J dropped 3 bases, with 8 bases sitting between them. CDR3: CAWSVGDHTEAFF. CDR3 sequence (DNA): TGTGCCTGGAGTGTTGGGGACCACACTGAAGCTTTCTTT.

This clonotype has ten or more counts. The chain employs TRBV5-6 and TRBJ2-5; D may be TRBD1 or TRBD2 (5 bases each). V was pared by 4 bases and J by 4 bases, with 11 bases between. CDR3 length: 13 residues. Germline lookup yields CDR1 SGHDT and CDR2 YYEEEE. The CDR3 region is CASSRGPRETQYF. The CDR3 nucleotides read TGTGCCAGCAGCAGGGGACCGAGAGAGACCCAGTACTTC.

The rearrangement uses TRBV2 and TRBJ1-2, with D perhaps matching TRBD1 (5 bases). The V end lost 11 bases, the J end lost 3 bases, and 13 bases lay between the germline ends. This CDR3 region has 12 residues. Per germline, CDR1 SNHLY and CDR2 FYNNEI. The CDR3 region has the DNA TGTGCCTCCCAGTCAGGGCACTATGGCTACACCTTC. Translating gives CASQSGHYGYTF. Full variable domain (rest looked up from reference TRBV2 and TRBJ1-2): EPEVTQTPSHQVTQMGQEVILRCVPISNHLYFYWYRQILGQKVEFLVSFYNNEISEKSEIFDDQFSVERPDGSNFTLKIRSTKLEDSAMYFCASQSGHYGYTFGSGTRLTVV.

The chain links TRBV18 to TRBJ2-7; TRBD1 matches 10 bases. With 4 bases clipped from V and 6 bases from J, the junction kept 3 bases outside the gene matches. The length of the CDR3 is 13 residues. Germline CDR1 is KGHSH and CDR2 is LQKENI. CDR3 in amino acids: CASSQWDRGEQYF. The CDR3, as DNA: TGTGCCAGCTCACAATGGGACAGGGGCGAGCAGTACTTC.

This clonotype has at least ten counts. V usage is TRBV6-8 and J usage is TRBJ2-2; D might be TRBD1 (5 bases). The CDR3 has 16 residues. Germline V CDR1 and CDR2: MNHGY, SAAAGT. Trimming took 2 bases from V and 4 from J, leaving 14 bases between them. The DNA for the CDR3 is TGTGCCAGCAGTTACGGGGCGAATTTGGGCACCGGGGAGCTGTTTTTT. This codes for CASSYGANLGTGELFF.

In this sample, this clonotype turned up many times. The chain has TRBV6-1 and TRBJ2-5, with D hard to call. The germline V and J ends were trimmed by 1 base and 1 base, with 7 bases remaining between them. Germline CDR1 MNHNS, CDR2 SASEGT. The CDR3 has 14 amino acids. The CDR3 is CASSEDPLQETQYF. The CDR3 DNA reads TGTGCCAGCAGTGAAGACCCCCTCCAAGAGACCCAGTACTTC.

The sample holds many counts of this clonotype. The genes are TRBV6-5 and TRBJ2-2, with 8 bases matching TRBD1. After removal of 1 base from V and 5 bases from J, the junction contained 3 bases not matched to a gene. Germline V CDR1 and CDR2: MNHEY, SVGAGI. The CDR3 has 15 amino acids. CDR3 sequence reads: CASSYYTGGTGELFF. In DNA form, the CDR3 reads TGTGCCAGCAGTTACTACACAGGGGGGACCGGGGAGCTGTTTTTT.